Listed below are T cell receptor beta chains from one sample, sequenced in a study of blood T cells in healthy people across ages. Via MiXCR, TCRdb re-called the 5' RACE reads, giving one row per CDR3 protein. The sample lists around 1,600,000 distinct CDR3 sequences; approximately 42% were seen once. Sequenced input: blood. Receptors were obtained from a young woman in good health. Each CDR3 is given with its conserved first and last residue. Fields, in order: V gene, clone size, J gene, D gene, CDR3 DNA, CDR3 protein. The D gene is left open where the match is weak. Only some rows state a clone size, as once, few, many or a class for expanded clones.

v_call: TRBV7-2
clone_size: .
j_call: TRBJ2-1
d_call: .
cdr3_nt: TGTGCCAGCAGCCTCGAGGCCGGAGCCAAGCAGTTCTTC
cdr3_aa: CASSLEAGAKQFF

v_call: TRBV4-2
clone_size: .
j_call: TRBJ2-3
d_call: TRBD1
cdr3_nt: TGTGCCAGCAGCCCACGACAGGGAAGGCCAGATACGCAGTATTTT
cdr3_aa: CASSPRQGRPDTQYF

v_call: TRBV24-1
clone_size: .
j_call: TRBJ2-3
d_call: .
cdr3_nt: TGTGCCACCAGGCCGGCGTCAGGGGTAAGGGTATGGGATACGCAGTATTTT
cdr3_aa: CATRPASGVRVWDTQYF

v_call: TRBV20-1
clone_size: .
j_call: TRBJ1-2
d_call: TRBD1
cdr3_nt: TGCAGTGCTGCTGAAGGACAGGGGGCCTATGGCTACACCTTC
cdr3_aa: CSAAEGQGAYGYTF

v_call: TRBV7-9
clone_size: few
j_call: TRBJ2-7
d_call: .
cdr3_nt: TGTGCCAGCAGCCTCCCGGCAGGGCCTACCTACGAGCAGTACTTC
cdr3_aa: CASSLPAGPTYEQYF

v_call: TRBV4-3
clone_size: .
j_call: TRBJ1-1
d_call: .
cdr3_nt: TGCGCCAGCAGCCGAGTCCCTCAGGGACGCACTGAAGCTTTCTTT
cdr3_aa: CASSRVPQGRTEAFF

v_call: TRBV7-6
clone_size: .
j_call: TRBJ2-1
d_call: .
cdr3_nt: TGTGCCAGCAGCTTAGAATCCGCGGCTAGCCGTTACAATGAGCATTTCTTC
cdr3_aa: CASSLESAASRYNEHFF

v_call: TRBV7-2
clone_size: .
j_call: TRBJ2-7
d_call: .
cdr3_nt: TGTGCCAGCAGCTTGAAGGACAGTACCTCCTACGAGCAGTACTTC
cdr3_aa: CASSLKDSTSYEQYF

v_call: TRBV6-2/TRBV6-3
clone_size: once
j_call: TRBJ2-1
d_call: TRBD2
cdr3_nt: TGTGCCAGCAGCTCCTCGGGGGGGACACGCAATGAGCAGTTCTTC
cdr3_aa: CASSSSGGTRNEQFF

v_call: TRBV10-3
clone_size: .
j_call: TRBJ1-2
d_call: .
cdr3_nt: TGTGCCATCAGTGAGTCAGTATTGTACGGCTACACCTTC
cdr3_aa: CAISESVLYGYTF

v_call: TRBV3-1
clone_size: .
j_call: TRBJ2-5
d_call: .
cdr3_nt: TGTGCCAGCAGCCAATCCAGGACGGAGACCCAGTACTTC
cdr3_aa: CASSQSRTETQYF

v_call: TRBV3-1
clone_size: few
j_call: TRBJ1-1
d_call: .
cdr3_nt: TGTGCCAGCAGCCAAGAGGACACTGAAGCTTTCTTT
cdr3_aa: CASSQEDTEAFF

v_call: TRBV5-1
clone_size: .
j_call: TRBJ2-5
d_call: .
cdr3_nt: TGCGCCAGCAGCCTTCCTTTTGGGGGGACCTACAATGAGCGGTACTTC
cdr3_aa: CASSLPFGGTYNERYF

v_call: TRBV7-8
clone_size: once
j_call: TRBJ2-7
d_call: .
cdr3_nt: TGTGCCAGCAGCAAACTAAGCGGCGAAAGACCCTACGAGCAGTACTTC
cdr3_aa: CASSKLSGERPYEQYF

v_call: TRBV19
clone_size: .
j_call: TRBJ1-5
d_call: .
cdr3_nt: TGTGCCAGTAGTACCAAGACAGGTTCCCAGCCCCAGCATTTT
cdr3_aa: CASSTKTGSQPQHF

v_call: TRBV14
clone_size: few
j_call: TRBJ2-3
d_call: TRBD2
cdr3_nt: TGTGCCAGCAGCCAGCTAGCGGGAGGGCCGTATAACACGCAGTATTTT
cdr3_aa: CASSQLAGGPYNTQYF

v_call: TRBV7-9
clone_size: few
j_call: TRBJ1-5
d_call: TRBD1
cdr3_nt: TGTGCCAGCGGGGACAGTAGCAATCAGCCCCAGCATTTT
cdr3_aa: CASGDSSNQPQHF

v_call: TRBV28
clone_size: few
j_call: TRBJ2-1
d_call: TRBD2
cdr3_nt: TGTGCCAGCAGTTTACCTAGCGGGAGGGCCCTGTACAATGAGCAGTTCTTC
cdr3_aa: CASSLPSGRALYNEQFF

v_call: TRBV10-2
clone_size: .
j_call: TRBJ2-3
d_call: TRBD2
cdr3_nt: TGCGCCAGCAGGGATAGCGGGGGGGCAAAAGATACGCAGTATTTT
cdr3_aa: CASRDSGGAKDTQYF

v_call: TRBV20-1
clone_size: few
j_call: TRBJ2-1
d_call: .
cdr3_nt: TGCAGTGCTAGTTTACCGTTGGGATACAATGAGCAGTTCTTC
cdr3_aa: CSASLPLGYNEQFF

v_call: TRBV6-2/TRBV6-3
clone_size: .
j_call: TRBJ1-1
d_call: .
cdr3_nt: TGTGCCAGCAGAGAAACAGGGAGGGCCATGAACACTGAAGCTTTCTTT
cdr3_aa: CASRETGRAMNTEAFF

v_call: TRBV7-9
clone_size: .
j_call: TRBJ2-3
d_call: .
cdr3_nt: TGTGCCAGCAGCCGGCGCGGCGGGATGACCACAGATACGCAGTATTTT
cdr3_aa: CASSRRGGMTTDTQYF

v_call: TRBV27
clone_size: .
j_call: TRBJ2-1
d_call: TRBD2
cdr3_nt: TGTGCCAGCAGTCCGCTCGGGACTAGCGTCAATGAGCTGTTCTTC
cdr3_aa: CASSPLGTSVNELFF

v_call: TRBV18
clone_size: few
j_call: TRBJ2-1
d_call: .
cdr3_nt: TGTGCCAGCTCACGGGATCGGGGGTCTGAGCAGTTCTTC
cdr3_aa: CASSRDRGSEQFF

v_call: TRBV29-1
clone_size: many
j_call: TRBJ2-7
d_call: .
cdr3_nt: TGCAGCGTTGCGTTGGGTACCGAGCAGTACTTC
cdr3_aa: CSVALGTEQYF

v_call: TRBV5-1
clone_size: .
j_call: TRBJ2-1
d_call: TRBD2
cdr3_nt: TGCGCCAGCAGCGAGACTAGCGGGGGGACCCCCAAAAAACTCAATGAGCAGTTCTTC
cdr3_aa: CASSETSGGTPKKLNEQFF

v_call: TRBV14
clone_size: few
j_call: TRBJ2-3
d_call: .
cdr3_nt: TGTGCCAGCAGCTTCGGCTCGGGGGATACGCAGTATTTT
cdr3_aa: CASSFGSGDTQYF

v_call: TRBV12-3/TRBV12-4
clone_size: .
j_call: TRBJ1-5
d_call: .
cdr3_nt: TGTGCCAGCAGTTTCTCCGGGACACCAACGGGGAATCAGCCCCAGCATTTT
cdr3_aa: CASSFSGTPTGNQPQHF

v_call: TRBV5-1
clone_size: few
j_call: TRBJ1-1
d_call: .
cdr3_nt: TGCGCCAGCAGCCCTTCGGATGGCACTGAAGCTTTCTTT
cdr3_aa: CASSPSDGTEAFF